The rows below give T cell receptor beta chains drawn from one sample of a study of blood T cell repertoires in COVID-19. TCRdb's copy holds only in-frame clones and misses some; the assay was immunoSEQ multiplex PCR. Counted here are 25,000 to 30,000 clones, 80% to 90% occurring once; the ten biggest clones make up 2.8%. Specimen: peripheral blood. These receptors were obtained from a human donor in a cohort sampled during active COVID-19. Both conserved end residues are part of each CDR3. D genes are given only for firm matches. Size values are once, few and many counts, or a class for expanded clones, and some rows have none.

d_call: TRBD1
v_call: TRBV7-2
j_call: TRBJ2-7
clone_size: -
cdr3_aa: CASRLDRGSYEQYF
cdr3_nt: TGTGCCAGCAGACTGGACAGGGGCTCCTACGAGCAGTACTTC

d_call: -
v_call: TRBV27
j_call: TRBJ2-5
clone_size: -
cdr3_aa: CASRRGPAFETQYF
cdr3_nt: TGTGCCAGCAGGCGGGGGCCGGCTTTTGAGACCCAGTACTTC

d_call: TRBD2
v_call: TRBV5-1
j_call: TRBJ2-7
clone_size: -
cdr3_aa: CASRVAGESYEQYF
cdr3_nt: TGCGCCAGCAGGGTAGCGGGAGAATCCTACGAGCAGTACTTC

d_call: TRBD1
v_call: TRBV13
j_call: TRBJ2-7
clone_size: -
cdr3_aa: CASSRWQGASEQYF
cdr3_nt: TGTGCCAGCAGCCGGTGGCAGGGGGCTTCCGAGCAGTACTTC

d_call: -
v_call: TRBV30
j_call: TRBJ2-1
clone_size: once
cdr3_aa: CAWTRETLSSYNEQFF
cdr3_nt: TGTGCCTGGACCCGGGAGACCCTCTCCTCCTACAATGAGCAGTTCTTC

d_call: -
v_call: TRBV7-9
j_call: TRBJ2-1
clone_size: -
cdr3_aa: CASHRRGNEQFF
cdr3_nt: TGTGCCAGCCACAGGCGGGGAAATGAGCAGTTCTTC

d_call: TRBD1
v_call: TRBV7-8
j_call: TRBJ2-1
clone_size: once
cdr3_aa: CASSLARTGNEQFF
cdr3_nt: TGTGCCAGCAGCTTAGCGCGGACAGGGAATGAGCAGTTCTTC

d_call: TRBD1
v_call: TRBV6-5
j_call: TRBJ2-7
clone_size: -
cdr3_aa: CASGQATYEQYF
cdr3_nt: TGTGCCAGCGGACAGGCAACCTACGAGCAGTACTTC

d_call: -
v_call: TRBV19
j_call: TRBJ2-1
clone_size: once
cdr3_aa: CASSDGGDNEQFF
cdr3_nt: TGTGCCAGCTCCGACGGGGGAGACAATGAGCAGTTCTTC

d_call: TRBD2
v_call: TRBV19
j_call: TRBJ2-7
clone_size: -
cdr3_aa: CASRAGGDEQYF
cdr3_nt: TGTGCCAGTAGGGCTGGGGGGGACGAGCAGTACTTC

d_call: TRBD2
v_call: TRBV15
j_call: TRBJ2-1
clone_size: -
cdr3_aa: CATSERLAQDEQFF
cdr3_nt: TGTGCCACCAGCGAAAGACTAGCGCAGGATGAGCAGTTCTTC

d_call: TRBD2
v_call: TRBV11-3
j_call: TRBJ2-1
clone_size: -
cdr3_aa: CASSSGTSGSGEQFF
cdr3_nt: TGTGCCAGCAGTTCCGGGACTAGCGGGAGTGGCGAGCAGTTCTTC

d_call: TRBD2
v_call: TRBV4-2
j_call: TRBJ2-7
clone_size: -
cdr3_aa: CASSSRGSSGYF
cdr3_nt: TGTGCCAGCAGCTCCCGAGGATCTAGCGGGTACTTC

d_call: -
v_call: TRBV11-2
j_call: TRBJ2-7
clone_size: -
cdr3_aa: CASSLETYYYYEQYF
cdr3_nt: TGTGCCAGCAGCTTAGAGACCTATTACTATTACGAGCAGTACTTC

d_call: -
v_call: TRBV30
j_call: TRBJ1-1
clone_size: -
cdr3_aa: CAWEQWNTEAFF
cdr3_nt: TGTGCCTGGGAACAGTGGAACACTGAAGCTTTCTTT

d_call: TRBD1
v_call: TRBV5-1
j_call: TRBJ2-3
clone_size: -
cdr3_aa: CASSLDQGADTQYF
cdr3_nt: TGCGCCAGCAGCTTGGATCAGGGGGCAGATACGCAGTATTTT

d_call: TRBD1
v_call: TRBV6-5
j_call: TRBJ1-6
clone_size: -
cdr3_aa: CASRTRDRGRSPLHF
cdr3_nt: TGTGCCAGCAGAACCCGAGACAGGGGGCGGTCACCCCTCCACTTT

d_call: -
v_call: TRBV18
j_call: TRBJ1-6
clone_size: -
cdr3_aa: CASSPGEALHF
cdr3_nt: TGTGCCAGCTCACCGGGTGAGGCCCTCCACTTT

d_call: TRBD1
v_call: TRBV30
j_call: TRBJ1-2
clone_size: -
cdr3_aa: CAWSPGTANYGYTF
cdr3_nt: TGTGCCTGGAGTCCCGGGACAGCGAACTATGGCTACACCTTC

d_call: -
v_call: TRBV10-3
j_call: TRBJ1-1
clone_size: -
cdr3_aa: CAISGAMNTEAFF
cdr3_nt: TGTGCCATCAGTGGAGCTATGAACACTGAAGCTTTCTTT

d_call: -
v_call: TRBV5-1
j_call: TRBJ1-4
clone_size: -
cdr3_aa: CASSLAVANEGLFF
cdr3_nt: TGCGCCAGCAGCTTGGCAGTAGCTAATGAGGGACTGTTTTTT

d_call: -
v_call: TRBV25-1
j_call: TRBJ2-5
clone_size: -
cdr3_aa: CASSESRFGGSYETQYF
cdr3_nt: TGTGCCAGCAGTGAATCCCGATTCGGCGGATCTTACGAGACCCAGTACTTC

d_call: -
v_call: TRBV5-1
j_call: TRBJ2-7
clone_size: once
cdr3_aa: CASSLIGGVGGNEQYF
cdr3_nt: TGCGCCAGCAGCTTGATTGGTGGGGTTGGCGGGAACGAGCAGTACTTC

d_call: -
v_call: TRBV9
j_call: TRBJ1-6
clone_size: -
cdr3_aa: CASSVGGGLNSPLHF
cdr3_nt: TGTGCCAGCAGCGTAGGGGGTGGACTAAATTCACCCCTCCACTTT

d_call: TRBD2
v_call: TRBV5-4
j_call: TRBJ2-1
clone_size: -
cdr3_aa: CASSSRSGTSGRGEQFF
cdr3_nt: TGTGCCAGCAGCTCACGTTCGGGGACTAGCGGGAGGGGTGAGCAGTTCTTC

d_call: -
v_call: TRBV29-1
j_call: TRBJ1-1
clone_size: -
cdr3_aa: CSVATLNTEAFF
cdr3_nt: TGCAGCGTTGCCACTCTGAACACTGAAGCTTTCTTT

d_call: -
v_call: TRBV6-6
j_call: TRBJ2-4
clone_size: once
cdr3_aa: CASSSPMGLAKNIQYF
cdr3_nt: TGTGCCAGCAGTTCACCAATGGGACTAGCCAAAAACATTCAGTACTTC

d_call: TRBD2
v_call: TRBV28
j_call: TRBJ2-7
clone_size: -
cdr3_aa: CASSFHGRGYEQYF
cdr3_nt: TGTGCCAGCAGTTTTCACGGGAGGGGGTACGAGCAGTACTTC

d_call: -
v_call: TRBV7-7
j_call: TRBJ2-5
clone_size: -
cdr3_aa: CASSRFDGASETQYF
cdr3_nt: TGTGCCAGCAGCCGCTTCGACGGAGCTTCGGAGACCCAGTACTTC

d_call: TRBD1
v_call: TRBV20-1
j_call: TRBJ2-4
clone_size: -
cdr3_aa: CSASIGDSLAKNIQYF
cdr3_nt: TGCAGTGCTAGTATCGGGGACAGCTTAGCCAAAAACATTCAGTACTTC

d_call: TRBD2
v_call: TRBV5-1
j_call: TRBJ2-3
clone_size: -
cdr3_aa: CASSHSGEHTDTQYF
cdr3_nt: TGCGCCAGCAGCCATAGCGGGGAGCACACAGATACGCAGTATTTT

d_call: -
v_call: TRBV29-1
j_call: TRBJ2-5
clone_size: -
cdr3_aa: CSVEEAEQETQYF
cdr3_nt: TGCAGCGTTGAGGAGGCGGAGCAAGAGACCCAGTACTTC

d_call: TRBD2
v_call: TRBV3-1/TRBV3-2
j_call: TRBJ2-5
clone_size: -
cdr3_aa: CASSQGGLVGETQYF
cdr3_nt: TGTGCCAGCAGCCAAGGGGGACTAGTCGGCGAGACCCAGTACTTC

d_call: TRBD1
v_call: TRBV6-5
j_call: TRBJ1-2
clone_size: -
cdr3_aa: CASSSPGGASNYGYTF
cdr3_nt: TGTGCCAGCAGTTCCCCAGGGGGCGCCTCTAACTATGGCTACACCTTC

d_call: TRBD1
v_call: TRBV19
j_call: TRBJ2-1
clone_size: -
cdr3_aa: CASSITGQGVFNDEQFF
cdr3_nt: TGTGCCAGTAGTATTACCGGACAGGGGGTTTTTAATGATGAGCAGTTCTTC

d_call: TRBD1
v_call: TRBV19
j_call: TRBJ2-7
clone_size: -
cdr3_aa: CASSMGGTGIYEQYF
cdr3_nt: TGTGCCAGTAGTATGGGGGGGACAGGGATCTACGAGCAGTACTTC

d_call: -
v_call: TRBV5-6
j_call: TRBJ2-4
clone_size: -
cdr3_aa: CASKQGIAKNIQYF
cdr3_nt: TGTGCCAGCAAGCAGGGTATAGCCAAAAACATTCAGTACTTC

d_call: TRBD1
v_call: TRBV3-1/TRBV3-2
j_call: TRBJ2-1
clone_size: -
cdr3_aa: CASSQAGDSPGNEQFF
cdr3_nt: TGTGCCAGCAGCCAAGCCGGGGACAGCCCAGGCAATGAGCAGTTCTTC

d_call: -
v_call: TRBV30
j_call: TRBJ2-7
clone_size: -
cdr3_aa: CAWSVGSYEQYF
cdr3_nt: TGTGCCTGGAGTGTAGGGAGCTACGAGCAGTACTTC

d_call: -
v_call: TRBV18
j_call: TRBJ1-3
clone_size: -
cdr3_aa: CASSSDVNGNTIYF
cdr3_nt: TGTGCCAGCTCTAGCGACGTTAATGGAAACACCATATATTTT

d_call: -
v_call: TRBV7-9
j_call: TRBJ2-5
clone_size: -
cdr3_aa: CASRSTKSETQYF
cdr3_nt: TGTGCCAGCAGGTCGACTAAGTCGGAGACCCAGTACTTC

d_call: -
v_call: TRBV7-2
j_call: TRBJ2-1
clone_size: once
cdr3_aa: CASSLGSLEQFF
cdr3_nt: TGTGCCAGCAGCCTAGGTTCTCTTGAGCAGTTCTTC

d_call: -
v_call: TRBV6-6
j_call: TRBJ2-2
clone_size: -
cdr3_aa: CASSSLGGNTGELFF
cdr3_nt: TGTGCCAGCAGTTCCCTGGGAGGGAACACCGGGGAGCTGTTTTTT

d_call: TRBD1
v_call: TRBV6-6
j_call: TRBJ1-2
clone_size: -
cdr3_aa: CASSYKGQGSNGYTF
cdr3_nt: TGTGCCAGCAGTTACAAAGGACAGGGGTCGAATGGCTACACCTTC

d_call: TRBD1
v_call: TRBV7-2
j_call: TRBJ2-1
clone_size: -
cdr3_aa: CASSFPGGEYNEQFF
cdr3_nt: TGTGCCAGCAGCTTCCCAGGGGGCGAGTACAATGAGCAGTTCTTC

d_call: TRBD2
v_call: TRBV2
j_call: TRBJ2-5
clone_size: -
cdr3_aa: CASEPGGETQYF
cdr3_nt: TGTGCCAGTGAACCGGGGGGAGAGACCCAGTACTTC

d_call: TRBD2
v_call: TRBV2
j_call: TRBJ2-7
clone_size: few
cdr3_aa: CASSSGRASYEQYF
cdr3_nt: TGTGCCAGCAGTTCGGGGAGGGCTTCCTACGAGCAGTACTTC

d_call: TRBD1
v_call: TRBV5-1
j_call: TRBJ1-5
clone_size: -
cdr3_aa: CASSLGTGERSNQPQHF
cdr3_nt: TGCGCCAGCAGCTTGGGGACAGGGGAAAGGAGCAATCAGCCCCAGCATTTT

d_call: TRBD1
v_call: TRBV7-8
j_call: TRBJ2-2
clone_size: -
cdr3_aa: CASSERQGAPGELFF
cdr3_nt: TGTGCCAGCAGCGAGAGGCAGGGGGCGCCCGGGGAGCTGTTTTTT

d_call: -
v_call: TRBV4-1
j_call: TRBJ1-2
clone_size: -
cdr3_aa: CASSQDRGADYGYTF
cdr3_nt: TGCGCCAGCAGCCAAGACCGGGGGGCGGACTATGGCTACACCTTC